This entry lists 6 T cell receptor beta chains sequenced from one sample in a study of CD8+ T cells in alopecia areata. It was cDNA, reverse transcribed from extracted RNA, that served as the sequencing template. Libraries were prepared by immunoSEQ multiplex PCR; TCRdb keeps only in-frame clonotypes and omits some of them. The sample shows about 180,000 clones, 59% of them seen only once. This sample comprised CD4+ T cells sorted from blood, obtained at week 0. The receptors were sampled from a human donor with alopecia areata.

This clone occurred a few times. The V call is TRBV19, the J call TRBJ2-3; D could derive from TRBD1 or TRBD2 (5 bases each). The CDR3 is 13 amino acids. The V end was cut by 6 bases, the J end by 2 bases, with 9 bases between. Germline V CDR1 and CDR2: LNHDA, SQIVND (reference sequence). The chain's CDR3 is CASRVGATDTQYF. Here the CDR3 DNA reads TGTGCCAGTAGAGTCGGGGCCACAGATACGCAGTATTTT. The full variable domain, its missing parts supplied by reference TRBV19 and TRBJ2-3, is DGGITQSPKYLFRKEGQNVTLSCEQNLNHDAMYWYRQDPGQGLRLIYYSQIVNDFQKGDIAEGYSVSREKKESFPLTVTSAQKNPTAFYLCASRVGATDTQYFGPGTRLTVL.

As DNA, the CDR3 is TGCAGCGTTCAAAGGGGGGGCAGGGCAGAGACCCAGTACTTC. This encodes CSVQRGGRAETQYF. The chain links TRBV29-1 to TRBJ2-5, with D possibly matching TRBD2 (7 bases). Germline V lookup: CDR1 SQVTM, CDR2 ANQGSEA. Trimming pared 5 bases from V and 4 bases from J, leaving 17 bases between. The CDR3 consists of 14 residues.

This chain's CDR3 is CASRSGRKGPHTGEQYF. In DNA form, the CDR3 reads TGTGCCAGCAGGTCCGGACGGAAGGGGCCTCATACGGGCGAGCAGTACTTC. V is TRBV7-9 and J is TRBJ2-7, with a possible D match to TRBD1 (5 bases). V was cut by 6 bases and J by 6 bases, with 27 bases left in between. CDR3 length equals 17 residues. Germline-derived CDR1 and CDR2 are SEHNR and FQNEAQ (reference sequence). Looking up the rest from reference TRBV7-9 and TRBJ2-7 gives the full variable domain: DTGVSQNPRHKITKRGQNVTFRCDPISEHNRLYWYRQTLGQGPEFLTYFQNEAQLEKSRLLSDRFSAERPKGSFSTLEIQRTEQGDSAMYLCASRSGRKGPHTGEQYFGPGTRLTVT.

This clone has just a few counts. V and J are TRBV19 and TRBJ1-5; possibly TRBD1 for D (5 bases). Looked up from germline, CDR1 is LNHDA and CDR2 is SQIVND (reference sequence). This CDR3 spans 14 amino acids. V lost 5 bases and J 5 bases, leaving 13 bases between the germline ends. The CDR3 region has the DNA TGTGCCAGTAGTGCCGAGGGACCTTATCAGCCCCAGCATTTT. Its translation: CASSAEGPYQPQHF.

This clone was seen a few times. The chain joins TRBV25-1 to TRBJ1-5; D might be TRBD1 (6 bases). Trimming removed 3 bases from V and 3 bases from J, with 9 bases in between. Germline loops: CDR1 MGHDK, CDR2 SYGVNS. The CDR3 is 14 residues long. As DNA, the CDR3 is TGTGCCAGCAGTGAGACAGGACTCAATCAGCCCCAGCATTTT. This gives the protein CASSETGLNQPQHF.

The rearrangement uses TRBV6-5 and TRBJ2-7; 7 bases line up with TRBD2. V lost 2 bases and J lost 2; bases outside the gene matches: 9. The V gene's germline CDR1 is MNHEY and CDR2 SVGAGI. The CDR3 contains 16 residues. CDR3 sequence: CASSYQGREAAYEQYF. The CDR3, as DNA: TGTGCCAGCAGTTACCAAGGACGGGAGGCTGCCTACGAGCAGTACTTC.